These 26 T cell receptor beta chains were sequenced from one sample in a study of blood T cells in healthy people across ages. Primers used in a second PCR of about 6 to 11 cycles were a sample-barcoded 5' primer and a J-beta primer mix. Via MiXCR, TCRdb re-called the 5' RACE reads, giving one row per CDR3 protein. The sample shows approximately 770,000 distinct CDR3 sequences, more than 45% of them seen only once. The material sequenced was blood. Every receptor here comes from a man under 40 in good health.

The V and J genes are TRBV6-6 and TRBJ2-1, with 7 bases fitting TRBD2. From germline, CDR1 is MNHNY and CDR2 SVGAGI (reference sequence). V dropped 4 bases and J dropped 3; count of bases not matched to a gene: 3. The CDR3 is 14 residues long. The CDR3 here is CASSWSGNYNEQFF. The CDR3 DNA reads TGTGCCAGCAGTTGGAGCGGGAACTACAATGAGCAGTTCTTC.

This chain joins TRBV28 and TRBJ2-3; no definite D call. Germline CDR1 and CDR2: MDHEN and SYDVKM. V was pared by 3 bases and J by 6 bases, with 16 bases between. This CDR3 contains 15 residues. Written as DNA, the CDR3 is TGTGCCAGCAGTTTCGGGCCCTCCGGTGGGGATACGCAGTATTTT. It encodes CASSFGPSGGDTQYF. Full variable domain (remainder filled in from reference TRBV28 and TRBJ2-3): DVKVTQSSRYLVKRTGEKVFLECVQDMDHENMFWYRQDPGLGLRLIYFSYDVKMKEKGDIPEGYSVSREKKERFSLILESASTNQTSMYLCASSFGPSGGDTQYFGPGTRLTVL.

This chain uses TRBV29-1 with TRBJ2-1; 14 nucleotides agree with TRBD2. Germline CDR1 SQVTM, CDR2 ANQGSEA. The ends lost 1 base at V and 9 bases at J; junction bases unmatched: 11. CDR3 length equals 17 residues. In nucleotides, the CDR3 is TGCAGCGTTGAAGGGACAGCGACTAGCGGGAGGGTCGGTGAGCAGTTCTTC. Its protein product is CSVEGTATSGRVGEQFF.

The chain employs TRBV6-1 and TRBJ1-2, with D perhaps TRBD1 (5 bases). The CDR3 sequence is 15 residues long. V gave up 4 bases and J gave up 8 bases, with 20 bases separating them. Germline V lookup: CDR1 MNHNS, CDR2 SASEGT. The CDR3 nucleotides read TGTGCCAGCAGTGGGGACGGTTCCGGGGCACGAGGCTACACCTTC. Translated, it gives CASSGDGSGARGYTF.

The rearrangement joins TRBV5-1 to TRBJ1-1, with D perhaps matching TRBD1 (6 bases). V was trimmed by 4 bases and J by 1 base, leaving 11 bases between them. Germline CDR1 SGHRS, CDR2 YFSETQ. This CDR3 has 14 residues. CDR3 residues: CASSGGQPNTEAFF. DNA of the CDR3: TGCGCCAGCAGCGGAGGACAGCCGAACACTGAAGCTTTCTTT.

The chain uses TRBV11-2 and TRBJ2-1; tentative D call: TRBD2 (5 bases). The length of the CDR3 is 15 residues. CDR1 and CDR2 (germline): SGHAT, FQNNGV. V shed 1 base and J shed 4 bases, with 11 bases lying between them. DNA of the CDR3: TGTGCCAGCAGCTTAGCAGTAGCGCGGTACAATGAGCAGTTCTTC. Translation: CASSLAVARYNEQFF.

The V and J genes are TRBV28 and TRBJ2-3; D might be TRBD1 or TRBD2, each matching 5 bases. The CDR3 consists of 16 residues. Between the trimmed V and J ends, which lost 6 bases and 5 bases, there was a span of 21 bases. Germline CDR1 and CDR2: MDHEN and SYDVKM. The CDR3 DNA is TGTGCCAGCAGGTCCGGGACGGACATTGCCATAGATACGCAGTATTTT. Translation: CASRSGTDIAIDTQYF.

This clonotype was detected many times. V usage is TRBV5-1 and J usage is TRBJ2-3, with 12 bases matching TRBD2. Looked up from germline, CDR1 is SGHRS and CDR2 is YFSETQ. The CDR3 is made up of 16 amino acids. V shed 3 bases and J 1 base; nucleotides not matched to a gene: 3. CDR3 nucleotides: TGCGCCAGCAGCTATCGACTAGCGGGGGGCACAGATACGCAGTATTTT. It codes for CASSYRLAGGTDTQYF.

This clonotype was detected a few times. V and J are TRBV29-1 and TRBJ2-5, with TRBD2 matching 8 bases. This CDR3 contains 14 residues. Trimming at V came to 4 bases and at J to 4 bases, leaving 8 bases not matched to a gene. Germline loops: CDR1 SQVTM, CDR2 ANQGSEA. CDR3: CSVAGRAGAETQYF. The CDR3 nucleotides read TGCAGCGTTGCTGGGAGAGCGGGAGCAGAGACCCAGTACTTC. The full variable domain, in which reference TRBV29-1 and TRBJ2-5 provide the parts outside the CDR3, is SAVISQKPSRDICQRGTSLTIQCQVDSQVTMMFWYRQQPGQSLTLIATANQGSEATYESGFVIDKFPISRPNLTFSTLTVSNMSPEDSSIYLCSVAGRAGAETQYFGPGTRLLVL.

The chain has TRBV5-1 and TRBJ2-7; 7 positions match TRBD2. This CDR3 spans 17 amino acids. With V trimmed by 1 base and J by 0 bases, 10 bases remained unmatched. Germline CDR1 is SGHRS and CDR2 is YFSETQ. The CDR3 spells CASSLTSLATSSYEQYF. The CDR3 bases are TGCGCCAGCAGCTTGACTTCACTAGCGACAAGCTCCTACGAGCAGTACTTC.

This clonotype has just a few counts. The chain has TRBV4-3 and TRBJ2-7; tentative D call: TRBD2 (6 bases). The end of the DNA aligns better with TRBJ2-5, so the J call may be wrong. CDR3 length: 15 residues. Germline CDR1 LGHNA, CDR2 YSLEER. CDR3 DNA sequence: TGCGCCAGCAGCCAAGACCGTCTAGCGAGGGAGACCCAGTACTTC. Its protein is CASSQDRLARETQYF.

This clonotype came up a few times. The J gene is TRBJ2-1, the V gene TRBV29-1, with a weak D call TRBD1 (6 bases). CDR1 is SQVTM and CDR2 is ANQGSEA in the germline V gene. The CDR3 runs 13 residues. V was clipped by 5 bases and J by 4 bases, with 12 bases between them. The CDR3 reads CSVSDRRYNEQFF. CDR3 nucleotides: TGCAGCGTTTCCGACAGGCGATACAATGAGCAGTTCTTC.

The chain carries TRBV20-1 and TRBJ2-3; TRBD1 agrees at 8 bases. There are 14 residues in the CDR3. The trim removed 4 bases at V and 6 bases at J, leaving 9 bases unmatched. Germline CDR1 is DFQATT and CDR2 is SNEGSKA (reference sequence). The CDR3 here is CSAIGQGRPDTQYF. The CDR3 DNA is TGCAGTGCTATAGGACAGGGTCGGCCGGATACGCAGTATTTT.

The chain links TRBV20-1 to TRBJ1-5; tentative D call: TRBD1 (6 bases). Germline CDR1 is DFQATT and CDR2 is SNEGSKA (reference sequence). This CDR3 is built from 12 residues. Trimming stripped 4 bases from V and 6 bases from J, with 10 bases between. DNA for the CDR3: TGCAGTGCTAAACAGGGAGGTCAGCCCCAGCATTTT. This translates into CSAKQGGQPQHF.

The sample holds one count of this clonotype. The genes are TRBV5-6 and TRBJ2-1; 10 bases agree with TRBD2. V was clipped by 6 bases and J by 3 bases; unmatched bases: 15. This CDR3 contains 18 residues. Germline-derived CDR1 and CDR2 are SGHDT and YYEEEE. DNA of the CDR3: TGTGCCAGCATCCTTGAGCGGGGGGGCGAGTATTTCTACAATGAGCAGTTCTTC. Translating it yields CASILERGGEYFYNEQFF.

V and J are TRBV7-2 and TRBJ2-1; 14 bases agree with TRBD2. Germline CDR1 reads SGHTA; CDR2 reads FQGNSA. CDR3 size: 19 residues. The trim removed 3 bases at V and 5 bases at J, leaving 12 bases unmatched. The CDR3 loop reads CASSFRGLAGVGLDNEQFF. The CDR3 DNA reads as TGTGCCAGCAGCTTCAGGGGACTAGCGGGAGTCGGGCTGGACAATGAGCAGTTCTTC. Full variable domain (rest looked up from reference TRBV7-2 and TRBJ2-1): GAGVSQSPSNKVTEKGKDVELRCDPISGHTALYWYRQSLGQGLEFLIYFQGNSAPDKSGLPSDRFSAERTGGSVSTLTIQRTQQEDSAVYLCASSFRGLAGVGLDNEQFFGPGTRLTVL.

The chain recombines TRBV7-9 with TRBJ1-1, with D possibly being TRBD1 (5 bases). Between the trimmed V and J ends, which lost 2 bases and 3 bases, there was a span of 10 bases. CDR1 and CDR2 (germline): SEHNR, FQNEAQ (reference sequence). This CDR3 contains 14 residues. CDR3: CASSLWQGYTEAFF. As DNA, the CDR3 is TGTGCCAGCAGCTTATGGCAGGGATACACTGAAGCTTTCTTT.

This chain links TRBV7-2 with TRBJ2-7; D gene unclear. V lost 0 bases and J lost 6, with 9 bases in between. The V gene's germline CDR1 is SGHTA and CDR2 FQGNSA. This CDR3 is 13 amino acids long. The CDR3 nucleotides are TGTGCCAGCAGCTTAGCCGGCCCCCGCGAGCAGTACTTC. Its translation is CASSLAGPREQYF. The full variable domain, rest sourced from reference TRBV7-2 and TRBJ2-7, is GAGVSQSPSNKVTEKGKDVELRCDPISGHTALYWYRQSLGQGLEFLIYFQGNSAPDKSGLPSDRFSAERTGGSVSTLTIQRTQQEDSAVYLCASSLAGPREQYFGPGTRLTVT.

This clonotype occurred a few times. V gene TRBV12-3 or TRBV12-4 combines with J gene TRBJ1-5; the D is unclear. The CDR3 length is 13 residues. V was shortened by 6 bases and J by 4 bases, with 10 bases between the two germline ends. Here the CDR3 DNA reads TGTGCCAGCAGCCAAGTGGTAAATCAGCCCCAGCATTTT. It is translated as CASSQVVNQPQHF.

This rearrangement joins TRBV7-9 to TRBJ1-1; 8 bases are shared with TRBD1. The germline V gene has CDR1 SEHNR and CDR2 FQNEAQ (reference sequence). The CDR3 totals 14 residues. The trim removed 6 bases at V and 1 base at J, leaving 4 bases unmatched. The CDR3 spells CASRVTGGNTEAFF. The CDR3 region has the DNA TGTGCCAGCAGGGTAACAGGGGGGAACACTGAAGCTTTCTTT.

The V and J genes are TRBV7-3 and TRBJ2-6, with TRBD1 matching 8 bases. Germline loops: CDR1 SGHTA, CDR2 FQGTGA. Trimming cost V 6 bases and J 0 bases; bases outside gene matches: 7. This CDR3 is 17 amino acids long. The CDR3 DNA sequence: TGTGCCAGCAGTACTCGACAGGGGAACTCTGGGGCCAACGTCCTGACTTTC. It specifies CASSTRQGNSGANVLTF.

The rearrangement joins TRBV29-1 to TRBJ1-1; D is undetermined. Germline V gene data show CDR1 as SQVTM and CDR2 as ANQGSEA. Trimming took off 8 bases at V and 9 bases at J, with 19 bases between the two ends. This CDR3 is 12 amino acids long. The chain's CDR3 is CSSKRSGRQAFF. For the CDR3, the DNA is TGCAGCTCTAAGAGGTCCGGGCGCCAAGCTTTCTTT.

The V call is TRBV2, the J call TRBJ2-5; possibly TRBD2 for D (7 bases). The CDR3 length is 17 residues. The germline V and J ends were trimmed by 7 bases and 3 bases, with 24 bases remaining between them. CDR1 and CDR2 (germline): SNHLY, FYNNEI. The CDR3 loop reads CASTEFGAGATKETQYF. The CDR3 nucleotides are TGTGCCAGCACCGAATTCGGGGCGGGGGCTACGAAAGAGACCCAGTACTTC.

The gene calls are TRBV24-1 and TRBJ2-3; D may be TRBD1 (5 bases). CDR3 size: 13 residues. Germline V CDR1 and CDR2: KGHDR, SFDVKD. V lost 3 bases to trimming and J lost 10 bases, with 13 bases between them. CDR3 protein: CATSDHEAQAQYF. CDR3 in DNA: TGTGCCACCAGTGATCATGAGGCACAGGCGCAGTATTTT.

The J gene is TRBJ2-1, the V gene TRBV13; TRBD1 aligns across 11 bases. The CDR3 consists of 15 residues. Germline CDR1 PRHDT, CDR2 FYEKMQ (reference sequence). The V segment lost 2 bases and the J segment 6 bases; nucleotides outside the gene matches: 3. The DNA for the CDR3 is TGTGCCAGCAGCTTAATGGGACAGGGGGGCAATGAGCAGTTCTTC. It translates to CASSLMGQGGNEQFF.

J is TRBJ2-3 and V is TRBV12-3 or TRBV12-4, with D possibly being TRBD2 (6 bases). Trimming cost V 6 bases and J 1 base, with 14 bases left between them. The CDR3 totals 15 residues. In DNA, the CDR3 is TGTGCCAGCAGATCCCGGGACTCCGGCACAGATACGCAGTATTTT. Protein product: CASRSRDSGTDTQYF.